This TCR beta chain stems from a study of blood T cell repertoires in COVID-19. Overall study context: Samples came from the United States, Italy and Spain, spanning acute and convalescent COVID-19. Sample material is recorded as cDNA or gDNA derived from T cells, B-cell-depleted T cells, or PBMCs.

V lost 1 base and J lost 8, with 17 bases in between. Germline CDR1 reads LNHNV; CDR2 reads YYDKDF (reference sequence). The CDR3 extends over 16 amino acids. Per the authors' pipeline: Amplification from reference gene primers served as the basis for estimated nucleated cell counts. Using immunoSEQ multiplex PCR, the repertoire was profiled, and TCRdb retains in-frame clones only, with some absent. V and J calls and clone size are as listed in that table; D and trimming were resolved from the DNA. Among 55,000 to 75,000 clones listed, nearly 90% were seen once. This clone showed up just once. This chain uses TRBV15 with TRBJ1-4, with a possible D match to TRBD1 (6 bases). The sequencing input was peripheral blood. The receptor comes from a man in his 60s with acute or convalescent COVID-19. The CDR3 spells CATSRGGAGVDEKLFF. The DNA for the CDR3 is TGTGCCACCAGCAGAGGAGGTGCAGGGGTAGACGAAAAACTGTTTTTT.